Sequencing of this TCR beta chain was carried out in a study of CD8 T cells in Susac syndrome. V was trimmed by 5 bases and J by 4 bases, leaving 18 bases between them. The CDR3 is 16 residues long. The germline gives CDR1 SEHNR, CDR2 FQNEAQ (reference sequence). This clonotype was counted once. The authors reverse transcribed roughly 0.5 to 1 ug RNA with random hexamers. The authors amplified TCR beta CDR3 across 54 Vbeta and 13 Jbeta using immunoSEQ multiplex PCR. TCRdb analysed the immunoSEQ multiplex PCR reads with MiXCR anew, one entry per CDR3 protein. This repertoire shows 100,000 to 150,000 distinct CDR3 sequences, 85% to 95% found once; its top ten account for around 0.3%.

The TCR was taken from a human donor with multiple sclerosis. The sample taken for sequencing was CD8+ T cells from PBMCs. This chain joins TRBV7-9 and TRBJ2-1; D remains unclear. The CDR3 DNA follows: TGTGCCAGCAGCCCCCCCGTGCCGGAAGTTTACAATGAGCAGTTCTTC. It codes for CASSPPVPEVYNEQFF. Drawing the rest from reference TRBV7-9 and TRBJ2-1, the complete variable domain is DTGVSQNPRHKITKRGQNVTFRCDPISEHNRLYWYRQTLGQGPEFLTYFQNEAQLEKSRLLSDRFSAERPKGSFSTLEIQRTEQGDSAMYLCASSPPVPEVYNEQFFGPGTRLTVL.